This T cell receptor (beta chain) comes out of a study of blood T cell repertoires in COVID-19. V was cut by 1 base and J by 5 bases, with 17 bases left in between. Per germline, CDR1 MDHEN and CDR2 SYDVKM. The CDR3 sequence is 16 residues long. The study recruited people aged about 18 to 95 years across about 25 US areas. In assigning cohorts, the study relied on participant-reported clinical history. The recovered donors of Cohort 3 showed two negative PCRs, clearance, or symptom resolution. This table comes from immunoSEQ multiplex PCR, and its TCRdb copy is limited to in-frame clones, with some not included. The data show around 310,000 clones, just under 90% seen once.

The TCR originated in a woman in her 30s who had recovered from COVID-19. The rearrangement links TRBV28 to TRBJ2-5; possible D gene TRBD2, 6 bases. The source material was PBMCs or T cells enriched from blood (not recorded which). CDR3 DNA sequence: TGTGCCAGCAGTTTATTGGGGGGTTTGTTGGGCGAGACCCAGTACTTC. Its translation: CASSLLGGLLGETQYF.